This T cell receptor (beta chain) was recorded in a study of lymphopenia after photon versus proton radiotherapy. Whole-study findings and limits: Oligoclonal CD8+ Temra expansion after nadir drove photon patients' diversity drop.

The J segment lost 0 bases and the V segment lost 5 bases, leaving 9 bases of the junction unmatched. The CDR3 totals 18 residues. The germline CDR1 and CDR2 sequences are SGHTA and FQGNSA. Concerning this clone itself: The antigen remains undetermined.

Profiled with immunoSEQ multiplex PCR; TCRdb holds only in-frame clones, not every one. The sample consists of more than 9,500 clones, about 88% of them appearing once. The origin of this receptor is a man aged 55 to 70 with pancreatic cancer. The chain employs TRBV7-2 and TRBJ2-3; 12 nucleotides agree with TRBD2. The sample here was peripheral blood, taken from a patient treated with photon-based radiotherapy. The CDR3 DNA follows: TGTGCCAGCAGCAAACTAGCGGGGGGCGTTGCTAGCACAGATACGCAGTATTTT. The encoded protein is CASSKLAGGVASTDTQYF.